These T cell receptor beta chains were read from a single sample in a study of control samples from healthy donors and cancer patients. Clones were sequenced by immunoSEQ multiplex PCR, and TCRdb holds only the in-frame ones, with some missing. The sample shows 78,000 or so clones, 70% to 90% of them seen only once. The source material was blood. The origin of the receptors is a woman between 45 and 65 years old in good health. The CDR3 runs from the conserved cysteine through the conserved F or W. The order of the fields is clone size, V gene, D gene, J gene, CDR3 protein, CDR3 DNA. D genes are given only for firm matches. Some rows mark clone size as missing; the rest say once, few, many or name a class of expanded clone.

>-|TRBV7-9|-|TRBJ1-1
CASSQDGMNTEAFF
TGTGCCAGCAGCCAGGACGGGATGAACACTGAAGCTTTCTTT
>-|TRBV6-5|-|TRBJ1-2
CASSYGVQGHDGYTF
TGTGCCAGCAGTTACGGCGTACAGGGTCACGATGGCTACACCTTC
>-|TRBV5-1|-|TRBJ1-6
CASSTTGGSYNSPLHF
TGCGCCAGCAGCACCACGGGTGGCTCCTATAATTCACCCCTCCACTTT
>-|TRBV7-9|-|TRBJ1-2
CASSLFPGDGYTF
TGTGCCAGCAGCTTATTTCCCGGGGACGGCTACACCTTC
>-|TRBV7-2|-|TRBJ1-6
CASSLDGYNSPLHF
TGTGCCAGCAGCCTCGACGGATATAATTCACCCCTCCACTTT
>few|TRBV4-2|-|TRBJ1-5
CASSQDRETGQPQHF
TGTGCCAGCAGCCAAGATAGGGAAACTGGTCAGCCCCAGCATTTT
>-|TRBV2|-|TRBJ1-2
CASSKDKEGYGYTF
TGTGCCAGCAGTAAGGACAAGGAGGGCTATGGCTACACCTTC
>-|TRBV7-2|-|TRBJ2-3
CASSQGSSTDTQYF
TGTGCCAGCAGCCAGGGGTCTAGCACAGATACGCAGTATTTT
>once|TRBV11-2|-|TRBJ2-7
CASTPRPSRDEQYF
TGTGCCAGCACCCCACGGCCTTCTCGGGACGAGCAGTACTTC
>-|TRBV5-1|-|TRBJ1-2
CASSLDLGDQGYTF
TGCGCCAGCAGCTTGGATCTTGGGGATCAGGGCTACACCTTC
>-|TRBV5-8|-|TRBJ1-1
CASSPSRSEAFF
TGTGCCAGCAGCCCCTCCAGATCTGAAGCTTTCTTT
>-|TRBV6-1|-|TRBJ1-4
CASSEGGFDEKLFF
TGTGCCAGCAGTGAAGGGGGTTTTGATGAAAAACTGTTTTTT
>few|TRBV30|-|TRBJ1-6
CAWRPLPRESPLHF
TGTGCCTGGAGGCCACTACCCCGGGAATCACCCCTCCACTTT
>-|TRBV5-4|-|TRBJ1-4
CASSSLTGEEKLFF
TGTGCCAGCAGCTCCCTGACAGGAGAGGAAAAACTGTTTTTT
>-|TRBV11-2|-|TRBJ2-7
CASSITHGPSSYEQYF
TGTGCCAGCAGCATTACACATGGACCGAGTTCCTACGAGCAGTACTTC
>-|TRBV6-5|TRBD2|TRBJ2-7
CASAPGGQLYEQYF
TGTGCCAGCGCCCCGGGGGGTCAGTTATACGAGCAGTACTTC
>-|TRBV6-1|-|TRBJ1-6
CASSEEMSTLHF
TGTGCCAGCAGTGAAGAAATGTCGACCCTCCACTTT
>-|TRBV6-5|-|TRBJ1-3
CASSYRGSSGNTIYF
TGTGCCAGCAGTTACAGGGGTTCATCTGGAAACACCATATATTTT
>-|TRBV25-1|TRBD2|TRBJ2-7
CASSDITGGSSYEQYF
TGTGCCAGCAGTGATATAACGGGGGGGAGCTCCTACGAGCAGTACTTC
>-|TRBV3-1/TRBV3-2|TRBD1|TRBJ2-7
CASSQGTGLLSVQYF
TGTGCCAGCAGCCAGGGGACAGGTTTACTATCTGTGCAGTACTTC
>-|TRBV2|TRBD1|TRBJ1-4
CASEGQGEISLFF
TGTGCCAGCGAGGGACAGGGGGAAATATCTCTGTTTTTT
>-|TRBV29-1|-|TRBJ1-1
CSVGASTLNTEAFF
TGCAGCGTTGGGGCGTCCACCTTGAACACTGAAGCTTTCTTT
>-|TRBV7-9|-|TRBJ1-2
CASSLTGTGYTF
TGTGCCAGCAGCTTAACGGGGACAGGCTACACCTTC
>once|TRBV6-5|-|TRBJ1-1
CASRQQNGRRTEAFF
TGTGCCAGCAGACAACAGAACGGGAGGCGGACTGAAGCTTTCTTT
>-|TRBV19|-|TRBJ1-3
CATKTGNTIYF
TGTGCCACTAAAACTGGAAACACCATATATTTT
>-|TRBV2|-|TRBJ2-7
CASSEPGASSYEQYF
TGTGCCAGCAGTGAGCCAGGGGCAAGCTCCTACGAGCAGTACTTC
>-|TRBV7-8|-|TRBJ2-7
CASSLEAGPYEQYF
TGTGCCAGCAGCTTAGAGGCAGGGCCCTACGAGCAGTACTTC
>-|TRBV6-5|-|TRBJ1-2
CASRGGGPGYTF
TGTGCCAGCAGGGGCGGGGGGCCTGGCTACACCTTC
>once|TRBV14|-|TRBJ1-6
CASSQGRSYNSPLHF
TGTGCCAGCAGTCAAGGACGCTCCTATAATTCACCCCTCCACTTT
>-|TRBV10-3|-|TRBJ1-6
CAVRPQGDNSPLHF
TGTGCCGTTCGCCCCCAGGGCGATAATTCACCCCTCCACTTT
>once|TRBV24-1|-|TRBJ2-3
CATSGGVSPSTDTQYF
TGTGCCACCAGTGGGGGGGTTAGCCCTAGCACAGATACGCAGTATTTT
>-|TRBV10-1|-|TRBJ1-1
CARKTANTEAFF
TGCGCCAGAAAGACAGCGAACACTGAAGCTTTCTTT
>-|TRBV24-1|-|TRBJ2-3
CATSDFRSADTQYF
TGTGCCACCAGTGATTTCAGGAGCGCAGATACGCAGTATTTT